This passage covers 21 T cell receptor beta chains from one sample sequenced in a study. TCRdb analysed the 5' RACE reads with MiXCR anew, one entry per CDR3 protein. The table lists fewer than 40,000 distinct CDR3 sequences, around 22% of them singletons. The sequencing sample was made of memory CD4+ T cells sorted from blood. Subset reported: memory CD4+ T cells, CD4+CD45RO+CD25-. All receptors derive from a female donor with breast cancer.

In this sample, this clonotype turned up a few times. The chain employs TRBV5-1 and TRBJ2-7; TRBD1 agrees at 7 bases. Losses at the gene ends were 4 bases for V and 6 bases for J; bases not matched to a gene: 10. Germline V lookup: CDR1 SGHRS, CDR2 YFSETQ. The CDR3 consists of 14 residues. The DNA of the CDR3 is TGCGCCAGCAGCCTGGCAGGGGGACGGAGCGAGCAGTACTTC. Translating gives CASSLAGGRSEQYF.

This clonotype was detected only a few times. The chain combines TRBV7-9 with TRBJ2-7, with D unresolved. In germline, CDR1 is SEHNR, CDR2 FQNEAQ (reference sequence). This CDR3 spans 13 amino acids. The germline V and J ends were trimmed by 1 base and 3 bases, with 7 bases remaining between them. The DNA of the CDR3 is TGTGCCAGCAGCTTAGACTGGGACTACGAGCAGTACTTC. Translation gives CASSLDWDYEQYF.

The chain recombines TRBV20-1 with TRBJ1-1; tentative D call: TRBD1 (5 bases). V was cut by 7 bases and J by 6 bases, with 21 bases left in between. CDR3 length: 14 residues. Germline V CDR1 and CDR2: DFQATT, SNEGSKA (reference sequence). The CDR3 nucleotides are TGCAGTGTTCCGCAATTCGGGACGAATGCTGAAGCTTTCTTT. This encodes CSVPQFGTNAEAFF.

This chain joins TRBV29-1 and TRBJ2-7, with D tentatively TRBD1 (6 bases). Germline V gives CDR1 SQVTM, CDR2 ANQGSEA. The germline V and J ends were trimmed by 4 bases and 4 bases, with 20 bases remaining between them. This CDR3 contains 15 residues. CDR3 protein: CSVVVSEQGLYEQYF. In nucleotides, the CDR3 is TGCAGCGTTGTGGTGTCCGAACAGGGATTATACGAGCAGTACTTC.

This clonotype is a singleton in its sample. The chain joins TRBV27 to TRBJ1-2, with TRBD1 as a possible D gene (5 bases). The length of the CDR3 is 12 residues. Trimming removed 4 bases from V and 5 bases from J, with 8 bases in between. CDR1 is MNHEY, CDR2 SMNVEV, per germline (reference sequence). The CDR3 is CASSSGSYGYTF. The DNA of the CDR3 is TGTGCCAGCAGTTCAGGGAGTTATGGCTACACCTTC.

This clonotype has just a few counts. V and J are TRBV7-9 and TRBJ2-3; D is unclear. Germline values: CDR1 SEHNR, CDR2 FQNEAQ (reference sequence). The CDR3 totals 15 residues. Trimming cost V 1 base and J 1 base, with 9 bases left between them. This chain's CDR3 is CASSLVESGTDTQYF. For the CDR3, the DNA is TGTGCCAGCAGCTTAGTCGAGTCTGGCACAGATACGCAGTATTTT.

This clonotype has a count of ten or more. V gene TRBV5-1 combines with J gene TRBJ2-3; D gene uncertain. CDR3 size: 16 residues. The germline CDR1 and CDR2 sequences are SGHRS and YFSETQ. Trimming stripped 3 bases from V and 2 bases from J, with 16 bases between. In nucleotides, the CDR3 is TGCGCCAGCAGCTACCCAACGGCACTCGCCACAGATACGCAGTATTTT. Protein product: CASSYPTALATDTQYF.

A note on this clonotype: A much larger clone lies a single base off, so this may be a read error. A read error is likely, as this CDR3 ends without the conserved phenylalanine or tryptophan. The rearrangement uses TRBV12-3 or TRBV12-4 and TRBJ2-1; 11 bases agree with TRBD2. The CDR3 sequence is 15 residues long. Trimming cost V 6 bases and J 4 bases; bases outside gene matches: 5. The CDR3 nucleotides are TGTGCCAGCAGCAACACTAGCGGGGGTTACAATGAGCAGTTCTAC. Protein: CASSNTSGGYNEQFY.

The V gene is TRBV27, the J gene TRBJ2-1, with D unresolved. The CDR3 spans 15 residues. Trimming took 5 bases from V and 3 from J, leaving 14 bases between them. The germline V gene has CDR1 MNHEY and CDR2 SMNVEV (reference sequence). This chain's CDR3 is CASSPPEHDYNEQFF. The CDR3, as DNA: TGTGCCAGCAGTCCTCCGGAACACGACTACAATGAGCAGTTCTTC.

This clonotype was seen repeatedly, ten times or more. The J gene is TRBJ2-2, the V gene TRBV28; 7 nucleotides align to TRBD2. Unmatched junction bases numbered 10, after V lost 7 bases and J lost 2 bases. CDR1 MDHEN and CDR2 SYDVKM come from the germline V gene. The CDR3 has 16 residues. The CDR3 nucleotides read TGTGCCAGCATAGGGATAGCGGGCCCAAACACCGGGGAGCTGTTTTTT. This translates into CASIGIAGPNTGELFF.

V is TRBV11-2 and J is TRBJ2-7; D remains unclear. CDR1 is SGHAT, CDR2 FQNNGV, per germline. The CDR3 length is 15 residues. The ends were cut back, 2 bases at V and 2 bases at J, with 13 bases in the middle. CDR3 protein: CASSLTSDTAYEQYF. Here the CDR3 DNA reads TGTGCCAGCAGCTTAACGTCAGACACTGCCTACGAGCAGTACTTC.

With regard to this clonotype: Possible read error: a much larger clone is one base away. The V call is TRBV4-1, the J call TRBJ2-7; D ambiguous. Germline V lookup: CDR1 MGHRA, CDR2 YSYEKL. V lost 0 bases to trimming and J lost 6 bases, with 9 bases between them. The CDR3 covers 13 residues. The CDR3 coding sequence is TGCGCCAGCAGCCAAGAAACAGACTGCGAGCAGTACTTC. Protein: CASSQETDCEQYF.

This clonotype was counted many times. The V call is TRBV4-1, the J call TRBJ2-1; TRBD2 agrees at 13 bases. This CDR3 is 17 amino acids long. V was pared by 0 bases and J by 12 bases, with 11 bases of the junction left unmatched. Germline V gene sequence: CDR1 MGHRA, CDR2 YSYEKL. The DNA of the CDR3 is TGCGCCAGCAGCCAAGATCGAACTAGCGGGGGGGCCCGTGGGCAGTTCTTC. This codes for CASSQDRTSGGARGQFF.

This chain uses TRBV21-1 with TRBJ2-7. TRBV21-1 is classified as a pseudogene. The CDR3 is 14 amino acids. The CDR3: CASSKAGYTYEQYF. CDR3 nucleotides: TGTGCCAGCAGCAAAGCAGGGTATACCTACGAGCAGTACTTC.

In nucleotides, the CDR3 is TGTGCCAGCAGTTTGACCCTAGGGGAGCTGTTTTTT. Its translation: CASSLTLGELFF. This chain links TRBV27 with TRBJ2-2; D is ambiguous. V lost 3 bases to trimming and J lost 8 bases, with 7 bases between them. This CDR3 region has 12 residues. Germline V lookup: CDR1 MNHEY, CDR2 SMNVEV (reference sequence).

Concerning this clonotype: Given a much more abundant clone one base away, this may be a read error. The CDR3 ends on some other residue instead of the conserved phenylalanine or tryptophan, so this is likely a read error. The chain employs TRBV12-3 or TRBV12-4 and TRBJ2-7; the match to TRBD1 covers 8 bases. The CDR3 is 14 amino acids. The J segment lost 4 bases and the V segment lost 3 bases, leaving 5 bases of the junction unmatched. CDR3: CASSLGTGPYEQYL. CDR3 DNA sequence: TGTGCCAGCAGTTTGGGGACAGGACCGTACGAGCAGTACCTC.

The J gene is TRBJ2-5, the V gene TRBV6-5, with D possibly matching TRBD2 (5 bases). Trimming took off 5 bases at V and 5 bases at J, with 15 bases between the two ends. Germline CDR1 is MNHEY and CDR2 is SVGAGI. This CDR3 spans 14 amino acids. CDR3 sequence reads: CASSPGGSRETQYF. The CDR3 bases are TGTGCCAGCAGTCCCGGCGGGTCCCGGGAGACCCAGTACTTC.

In its sample, this clonotype was seen many times. The chain has TRBV3-1 and TRBJ2-1, with D possibly being TRBD2 (5 bases). The CDR3 loop spans 16 amino acids. The V end was cut by 1 base, the J end by 1 base, with 11 bases between. Germline values: CDR1 LGHDT, CDR2 YNNKEL (reference sequence). The CDR3 DNA is TGTGCCAGCAGCCAAGGAGGAGGCAGATCCTACAATGAGCAGTTCTTC. This translates into CASSQGGGRSYNEQFF.

In regard to this clonotype: This may be a read error: a much more frequent sequence differs by one nucleotide. Because it lacks the conserved phenylalanine or tryptophan at the end, this CDR3 is likely a read error. The chain is built from TRBV6-1 and TRBJ2-7; D call uncertain. CDR1 MNHNS and CDR2 SASEGT come from the germline V gene. Trimming cost V 0 bases and J 2 bases, with 11 bases left between them. This CDR3 has 15 amino acids. The CDR3 DNA reads TGTGCCAGCAGTGAAGCTCGGGCTGACACCTACGAGCAGTACTCC. Translated, it gives CASSEARADTYEQYS.

The chain uses TRBV7-9 and TRBJ1-5; tentatively, D is TRBD1 (5 bases). V was clipped by 4 bases and J by 2 bases, with 15 bases between them. This CDR3 has 16 amino acids. Germline assignment: CDR1 SEHNR and CDR2 FQNEAQ (reference sequence). The CDR3 here is CASSSDTFLRNQPQHF. CDR3 bases: TGTGCCAGCAGCTCGGACACATTCTTGCGCAATCAGCCCCAGCATTTT.

This clonotype appeared a few times. The J gene is TRBJ2-3, the V gene TRBV29-1; D is possibly TRBD2 (6 bases). The CDR3 spans 11 residues. Trimming took off 6 bases at V and 9 bases at J, with 13 bases between the two ends. Germline lookup yields CDR1 SQVTM and CDR2 ANQGSEA. The DNA of the CDR3 is TGCAGCGTGCTCCGGCGGGGAACGCAGTATTTT. It translates to CSVLRRGTQYF.